This TCR beta chain was sequenced during a study of T cells in Graves' hyperthyroidism and ophthalmopathy. With respect to this clonotype: The antigen remains unidentified.

Germline CDR1 DFQATT, CDR2 SNEGSKA (reference sequence). The CDR3 loop spans 18 amino acids. V shed 2 bases, J shed 0 bases, and the junction held 12 bases outside the gene matches. Study-wide findings and caveats: Blood also showed most of the thyroid clonotypes that were expanded above 0.001. A model using 13 V-J features told ophthalmopathy apart from stable hyperthyroidism.

RNA transcripts gave rise to amplified TCR beta CDR3 regions. HTBI primers were employed in a first-round RT-PCR of the TCR CDR3. TCRdb redid the calling of the multiplex PCR reads with MiXCR, one entry per CDR3 protein. This sample yields some 400,000 distinct CDR3 sequences, of which about 13% are seen a single time; less than 25% belongs to the top ten. The TCR originated in a man aged 30 to 45 with Graves' hyperthyroidism that later progressed to Graves' ophthalmopathy. The sequenced material came from blood. This chain uses TRBV20-1 with TRBJ2-1; TRBD2 matches at 8 bases. CDR3 residues: CSARPIGRGVFSYNEQFF. In DNA form, the CDR3 reads TGCAGTGCTAGACCCATTGGGCGGGGGGTTTTCTCCTACAATGAGCAGTTCTTC.